The clone carrying this TCR beta chain came up many times. Its matching antigen is unknown. These data come from a study of T cells in Graves' hyperthyroidism and ophthalmopathy. Study-wide points: Blood also carried most thyroid clonotypes expanded above 0.001. Ophthalmopathy was separated from stable hyperthyroidism by a 13 V-J model.

Amplification yielded TCR beta CDR3 regions, with RNA transcripts as the source. HTBI primers drove first-round RT-PCR of the TCR CDR3. TCRdb reanalysed the multiplex PCR reads using MiXCR and keeps one entry per CDR3 protein. The sample includes hundreds of thousands of distinct CDR3 sequences, roughly 32% of them seen just once. V was pared by 5 bases and J by 1 base, with 20 bases between. Germline values: CDR1 SEHNR, CDR2 FQNEAQ (reference sequence). The CDR3 runs to 17 residues. Uncontrolled infection, other autoimmune disease, pregnancy or lactation excluded patients. The source material was blood. The genes are TRBV7-9 and TRBJ1-1; D possibly corresponds to TRBD1 (5 bases). This receptor was identified in a woman aged 40 to 55 with Graves' hyperthyroidism. The CDR3 DNA sequence: TGTGCCAGCAGCCTCAGGGTAAGTCAGGGCCGGAACACTGAAGCTTTCTTT. This encodes CASSLRVSQGRNTEAFF. Based on the CDR3 plus reference TRBV7-9 and TRBJ1-1, the full variable domain is DTGVSQNPRHKITKRGQNVTFRCDPISEHNRLYWYRQTLGQGPEFLTYFQNEAQLEKSRLLSDRFSAERPKGSFSTLEIQRTEQGDSAMYLCASSLRVSQGRNTEAFFGQGTRLTVV.